What follows is one TCR beta chain and its context. Its antigen remains unknown. The CDR3 sequence is 14 residues long. V lost 7 bases, J lost 4 bases, and 10 bases stayed unmatched. Germline CDR1 reads LNHDA; CDR2 reads SQIVND (reference sequence). The entry originates in a study of shared clonotypes between healthy human individuals. Study context: Researchers assigned three CD4 naive, three CD4 memory, two CD8 naive and one CD8 memory plate to each donor.

Original methodology: With immunoSEQ giving junction-only sequences and no quality scores, filtering differed. TCRdb keeps only in-frame clones here, not all; method: immunoSEQ multiplex PCR. V, J and clone size are those of that table, while D and trimming were read from the DNA. The sample records over a million clones, 75% to 80% being singletons. Broader study findings: Sequencing depth was predicted to influence how clonotypes are shared among donors.

The donors, healthy adults who were HIV-negative, had experienced no recent acute infections or vaccinations. The sequence was collected from a man younger than 35 in good health. Some clones in this sample may be carry-over from other donors' samples. The chain carries TRBV19 and TRBJ2-7; 7 bases map to TRBD1. Material: memory CD4+ T cells from PBMCs. Described subset: CD45RA-negative fraction. The CDR3 is CASTARGRVYEQYF. The CDR3 DNA sequence: TGTGCCAGTACCGCGAGGGGGCGGGTGTACGAGCAGTACTTC. Supplemented by reference TRBV19 and TRBJ2-7, the full variable domain reads DGGITQSPKYLFRKEGQNVTLSCEQNLNHDAMYWYRQDPGQGLRLIYYSQIVNDFQKGDIAEGYSVSREKKESFPLTVTSAQKNPTAFYLCASTARGRVYEQYFGPGTRLTVT.